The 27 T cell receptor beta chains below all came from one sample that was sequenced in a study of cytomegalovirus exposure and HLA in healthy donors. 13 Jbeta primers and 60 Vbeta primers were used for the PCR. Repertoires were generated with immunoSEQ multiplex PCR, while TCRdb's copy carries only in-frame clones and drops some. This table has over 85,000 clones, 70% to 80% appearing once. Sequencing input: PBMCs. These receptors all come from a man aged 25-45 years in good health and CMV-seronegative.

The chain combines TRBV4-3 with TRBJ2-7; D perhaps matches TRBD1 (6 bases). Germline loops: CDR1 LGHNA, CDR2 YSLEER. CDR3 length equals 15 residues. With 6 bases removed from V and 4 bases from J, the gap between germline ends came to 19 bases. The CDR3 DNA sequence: TGCGCCAGCAGTCCAACACAGGGAGCGGTGTACGAGCAGTACTTC. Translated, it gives CASSPTQGAVYEQYF.

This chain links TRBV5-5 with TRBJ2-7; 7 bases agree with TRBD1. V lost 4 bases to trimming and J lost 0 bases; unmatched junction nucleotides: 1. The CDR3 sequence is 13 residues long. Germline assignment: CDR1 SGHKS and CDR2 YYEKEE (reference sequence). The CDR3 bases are TGTGCCAGCAGCGGGACAGACTCCTACGAGCAGTACGTC. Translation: CASSGTDSYEQYV.

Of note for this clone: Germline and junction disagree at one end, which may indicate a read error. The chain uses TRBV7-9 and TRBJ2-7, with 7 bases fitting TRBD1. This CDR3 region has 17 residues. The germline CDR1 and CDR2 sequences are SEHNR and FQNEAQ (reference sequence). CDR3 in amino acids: CSSSLAGVRDSIYEQYF. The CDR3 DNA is TGTTCCAGCAGCTTAGCTGGGGTTCGGGACAGCATCTACGAGCAGTACTTC.

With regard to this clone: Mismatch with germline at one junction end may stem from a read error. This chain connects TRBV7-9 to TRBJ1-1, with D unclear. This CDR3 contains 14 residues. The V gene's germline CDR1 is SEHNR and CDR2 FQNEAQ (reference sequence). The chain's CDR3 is CSSSLVEGNTEAFF. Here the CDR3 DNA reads TGTTCCAGCAGCTTAGTGGAGGGGAACACTGAAGCTTTCTTT.

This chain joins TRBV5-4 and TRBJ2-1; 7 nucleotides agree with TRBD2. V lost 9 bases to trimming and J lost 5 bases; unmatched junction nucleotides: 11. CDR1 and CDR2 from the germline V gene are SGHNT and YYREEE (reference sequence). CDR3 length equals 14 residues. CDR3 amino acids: CATSWSGADNEQFF. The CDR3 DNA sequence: TGTGCCACTTCATGGAGCGGGGCTGACAATGAGCAGTTCTTC.

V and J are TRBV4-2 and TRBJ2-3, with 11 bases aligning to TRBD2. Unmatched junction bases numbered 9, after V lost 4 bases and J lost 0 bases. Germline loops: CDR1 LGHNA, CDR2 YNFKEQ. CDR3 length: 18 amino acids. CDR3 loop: CASSRLPSGGPSTDTQYF. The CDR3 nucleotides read TGTGCCAGCAGCCGGTTACCTAGCGGGGGGCCTAGCACAGATACGCAGTATTTT.

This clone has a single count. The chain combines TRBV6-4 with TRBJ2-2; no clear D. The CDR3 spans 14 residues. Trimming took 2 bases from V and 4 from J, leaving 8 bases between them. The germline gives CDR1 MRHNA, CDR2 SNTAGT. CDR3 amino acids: CASSDVPGTGELFF. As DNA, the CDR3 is TGTGCCAGCAGTGACGTCCCAGGCACCGGGGAGCTGTTTTTT.

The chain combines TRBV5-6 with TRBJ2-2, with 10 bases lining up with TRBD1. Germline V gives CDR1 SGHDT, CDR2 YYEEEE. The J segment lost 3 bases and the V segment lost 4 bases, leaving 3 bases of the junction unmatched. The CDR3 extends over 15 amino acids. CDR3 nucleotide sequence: TGTGCCAGCAGCCTGGACAGGGGGTACACCGGGGAGCTGTTTTTT. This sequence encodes CASSLDRGYTGELFF.

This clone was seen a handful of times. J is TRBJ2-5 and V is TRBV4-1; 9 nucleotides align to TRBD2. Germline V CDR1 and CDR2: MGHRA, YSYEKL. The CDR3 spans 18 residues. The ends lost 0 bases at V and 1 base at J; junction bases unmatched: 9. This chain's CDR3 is CASSQDWFGTSTQETQYF. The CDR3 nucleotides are TGCGCCAGCAGCCAAGATTGGTTCGGGACTAGCACCCAAGAGACCCAGTACTTC.

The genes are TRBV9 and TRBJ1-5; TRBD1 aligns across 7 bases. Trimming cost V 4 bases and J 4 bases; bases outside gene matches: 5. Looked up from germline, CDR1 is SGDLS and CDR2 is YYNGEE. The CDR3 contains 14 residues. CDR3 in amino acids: CASSSGTVNQPQHF. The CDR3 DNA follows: TGTGCCAGCAGCTCAGGGACAGTAAATCAGCCCCAGCATTTT.

In DNA, the CDR3 is TGTGCCAGCAGCAACCATAAGGGACAGCACTCTGGAAACACCATATATTTT. Translating gives CASSNHKGQHSGNTIYF. J is TRBJ1-3 and V is TRBV21-1; the D call in the table, TRBD1, was not verified against the DNA. TRBV21-1 has pseudogene status. This CDR3 spans 17 amino acids.

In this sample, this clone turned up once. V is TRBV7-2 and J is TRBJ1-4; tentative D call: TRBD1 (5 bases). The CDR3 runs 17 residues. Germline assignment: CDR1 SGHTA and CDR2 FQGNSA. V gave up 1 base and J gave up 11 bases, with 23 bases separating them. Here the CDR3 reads CASSLGGRGGGQGKLFF. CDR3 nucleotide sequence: TGTGCCAGCAGCTTAGGAGGTCGCGGGGGAGGGCAAGGCAAACTGTTTTTT.

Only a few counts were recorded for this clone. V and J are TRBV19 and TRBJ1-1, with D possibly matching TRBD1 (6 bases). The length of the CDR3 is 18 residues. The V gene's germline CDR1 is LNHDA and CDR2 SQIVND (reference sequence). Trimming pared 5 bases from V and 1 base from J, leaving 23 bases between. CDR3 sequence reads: CASSAITGYQLPNTEAFF. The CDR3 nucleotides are TGTGCCAGTAGTGCTATTACAGGGTATCAACTACCGAACACTGAAGCTTTCTTT.

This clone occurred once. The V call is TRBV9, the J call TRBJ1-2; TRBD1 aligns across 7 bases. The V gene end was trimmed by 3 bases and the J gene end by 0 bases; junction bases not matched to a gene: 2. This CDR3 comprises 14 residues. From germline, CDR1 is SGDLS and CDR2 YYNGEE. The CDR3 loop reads CASSGGQANYGYTF. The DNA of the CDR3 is TGTGCCAGCAGCGGCGGACAGGCTAACTATGGCTACACCTTC.

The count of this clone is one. The DNA for the CDR3 is TGTGCCAGTAGTCAAGGACAGGGAGAGAATGAAAAACTGTTTTTT. Protein sequence: CASSQGQGENEKLFF. The chain combines TRBV19 with TRBJ1-4; 8 bases agree with TRBD1. Germline CDR1 is LNHDA and CDR2 is SQIVND (reference sequence). The V segment lost 5 bases and the J segment 5 bases; nucleotides outside the gene matches: 7. The CDR3 covers 15 residues.

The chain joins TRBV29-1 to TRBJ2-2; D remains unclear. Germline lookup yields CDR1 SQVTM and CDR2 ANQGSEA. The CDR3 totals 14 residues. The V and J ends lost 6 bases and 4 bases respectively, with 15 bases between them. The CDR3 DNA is TGCAGCGTGCGGCCTGAAAGGAGCACCGGGGAGCTGTTTTTT. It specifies CSVRPERSTGELFF.

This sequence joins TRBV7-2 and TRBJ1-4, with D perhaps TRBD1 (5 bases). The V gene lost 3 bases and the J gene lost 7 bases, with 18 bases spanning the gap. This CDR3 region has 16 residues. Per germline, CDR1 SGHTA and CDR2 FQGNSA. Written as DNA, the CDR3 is TGTGCCAGCAGCTTGGGGCAGCCATCCATTTCTGAAAAACTGTTTTTT. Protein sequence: CASSLGQPSISEKLFF. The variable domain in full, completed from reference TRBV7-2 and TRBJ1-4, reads GAGVSQSPSNKVTEKGKDVELRCDPISGHTALYWYRQSLGQGLEFLIYFQGNSAPDKSGLPSDRFSAERTGGSVSTLTIQRTQQEDSAVYLCASSLGQPSISEKLFFGSGTQLSVL.

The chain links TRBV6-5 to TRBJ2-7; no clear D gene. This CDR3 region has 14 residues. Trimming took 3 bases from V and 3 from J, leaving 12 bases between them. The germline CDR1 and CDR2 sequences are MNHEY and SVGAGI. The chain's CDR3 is CASSYTAGNYEQYF. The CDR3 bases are TGTGCCAGCAGTTATACCGCTGGCAACTACGAGCAGTACTTC.

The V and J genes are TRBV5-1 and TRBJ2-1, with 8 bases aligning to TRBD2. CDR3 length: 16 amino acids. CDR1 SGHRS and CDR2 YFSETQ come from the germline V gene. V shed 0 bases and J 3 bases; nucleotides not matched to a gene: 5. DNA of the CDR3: TGCGCCAGCAGCTTGGAGGTAACTAGCGGCTACAATGAGCAGTTCTTC. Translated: CASSLEVTSGYNEQFF.

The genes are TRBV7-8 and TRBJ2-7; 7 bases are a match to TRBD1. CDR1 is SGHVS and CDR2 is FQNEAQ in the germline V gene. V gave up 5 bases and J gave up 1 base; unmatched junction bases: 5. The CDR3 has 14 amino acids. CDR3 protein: CASSPQGQSYEQYF. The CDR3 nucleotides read TGTGCCAGCAGCCCTCAGGGACAGTCCTACGAGCAGTACTTC.

In DNA form, the CDR3 reads TGTGCCAGCAGTTATAACAGGATCCCCCCCCTATATGGCTACACCTTC. Protein: CASSYNRIPPLYGYTF. V is TRBV6-9 and J is TRBJ1-2, with D tentatively TRBD1 (5 bases). Germline V CDR1 and CDR2: MNHGY, SVAAGI. CDR3 length: 16 amino acids. V lost 2 bases to trimming and J lost 5 bases, with 18 bases between them.

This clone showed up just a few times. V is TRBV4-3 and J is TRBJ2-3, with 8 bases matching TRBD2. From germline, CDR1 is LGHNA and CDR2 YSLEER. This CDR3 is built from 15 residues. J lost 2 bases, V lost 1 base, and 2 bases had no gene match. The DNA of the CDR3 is TGCGCCAGCAGCCAAGCGGGGGGGACCACAGATACGCAGTATTTT. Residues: CASSQAGGTTDTQYF.

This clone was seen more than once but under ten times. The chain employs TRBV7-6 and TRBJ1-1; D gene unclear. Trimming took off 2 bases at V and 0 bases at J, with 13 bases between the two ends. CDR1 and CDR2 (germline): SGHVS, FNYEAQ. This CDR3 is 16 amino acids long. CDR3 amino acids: CASSLSSASMNTEAFF. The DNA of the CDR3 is TGTGCCAGCAGCTTAAGTTCAGCGAGTATGAACACTGAAGCTTTCTTT. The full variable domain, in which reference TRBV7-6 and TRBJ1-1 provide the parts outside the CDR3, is GAGVSQSPRYKVTKRGQDVALRCDPISGHVSLYWYRQALGQGPEFLTYFNYEAQQDKSGLPNDRFSAERPEGSISTLTIQRTEQRDSAMYRCASSLSSASMNTEAFFGQGTRLTVV.

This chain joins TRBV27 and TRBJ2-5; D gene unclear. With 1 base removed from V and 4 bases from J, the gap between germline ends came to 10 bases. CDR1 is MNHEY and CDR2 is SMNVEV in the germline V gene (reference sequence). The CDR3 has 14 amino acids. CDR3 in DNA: TGTGCCAGCAGTTTATGGTCAGTTGGAGAGACCCAGTACTTC. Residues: CASSLWSVGETQYF.

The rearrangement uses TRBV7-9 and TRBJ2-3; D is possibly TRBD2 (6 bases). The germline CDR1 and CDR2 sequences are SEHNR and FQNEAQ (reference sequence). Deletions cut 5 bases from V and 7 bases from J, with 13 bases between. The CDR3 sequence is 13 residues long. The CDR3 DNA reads TGTGCCAGCAGCCAAGCTCGGGGGAATACGCAGTATTTT. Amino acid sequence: CASSQARGNTQYF.

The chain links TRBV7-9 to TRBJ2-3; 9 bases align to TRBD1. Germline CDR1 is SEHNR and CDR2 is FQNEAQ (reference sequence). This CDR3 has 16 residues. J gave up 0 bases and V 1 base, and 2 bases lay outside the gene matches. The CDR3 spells CASSLDGQGSTDTQYF. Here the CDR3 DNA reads TGTGCCAGCAGCTTAGATGGACAGGGGAGCACAGATACGCAGTATTTT.

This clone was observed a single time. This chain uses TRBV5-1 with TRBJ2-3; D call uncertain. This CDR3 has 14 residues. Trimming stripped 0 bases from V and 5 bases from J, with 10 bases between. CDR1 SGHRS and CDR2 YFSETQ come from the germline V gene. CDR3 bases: TGCGCCAGCAGCTTGGCCGCGGCTGGAGATACGCAGTATTTT. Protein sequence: CASSLAAAGDTQYF.